Sequencing of this TCR beta chain was carried out in a study of blood T cell repertoires in COVID-19 (TCRdb year 2020). Regarding the study in general: Samples from collaborators originated in the United States, Italy and Spain and spanned both the acute and convalescent phases of COVID-19. The prospective study material was composed of cDNA or gDNA derived from T cells, B-cell-depleted T cells, or PBMCs. Deeply sampled blood TCRbeta repertoires from subjects exposed to, actively infected with, or recovered from COVID-19 were included in the dataset. The repertoires were made available in a free public database intended to serve as a resource for research on the immune response to SARS-CoV-2. The samples were drawn from two sources: the first 160 participants of the ongoing ImmuneRACE study, and 950 to 1,500 subjects contributed by 6 global collaborators. Sample metadata almost always included a de-identified subject ID, COVID-19 status, age in years and sex. Where available, HLA class I and class II types were obtained from metadata supplied by the sample provider rather than from assay-based typing.

Each collaborating institution followed its own protocols to collect whole blood in K2EDTA tubes. For TCRbeta analysis, collaborators shipped samples as frozen whole blood, isolated PBMCs, or DNA extracted from either of those sample types. TCRbeta CDR3 regions were amplified from genomic DNA by means of the immunoSEQ Assay, a bias-controlled multiplex PCR. Turning to the authors' computational methods: The number of nucleated cells in each sample was estimated by amplification of reference gene primers within the assay. To quantify the absolute abundance of each unique TCRbeta CDR3 rearrangement, sequence reads were collapsed and filtered. For each sample, productive Simpson clonality was calculated by taking the square root of Simpson's diversity index across productive rearrangements. TCRdb took over this immuneACCESS table, retaining in-frame rearrangements with V and J assigned. Such tables are incomplete; in checked studies, under half of the missing clones stem from an unresolved V gene, and the remainder is unexplained. From that table come the V and J calls and clone size; the DNA was used to work out D and trimming. The sample profile shows 300,000 or so clones; around 89% of them were found once. The ten most abundant clones make up 3.7% of the sample.

The CDR3 contains 15 residues, cysteine and phenylalanine counted. Solely the CDR3 DNA is kept, with 45 bases framed from the first base. Cut back by 2 bases and 2 bases, the V and J ends lie 10 bases apart. CDR1 WSHSY and CDR2 SAAADI are derived from the germline V gene. As concerns this clone: The antigen it recognizes is unknown. No base quality information exists; no much larger clone differs at one position.

Overall study results and their limits: Clinical and demographic metadata were provided uncurated, with the amount varying by source and participant.

This sequence originates from a woman between 40 and 55 years old with acute or convalescent COVID-19. Sequenced sample: peripheral blood. In this chain, TRBV10-2 is recombined with TRBJ1-5, with no confident D gene call. The CDR3 protein: CASSESGEGNQPQHF. The sequenced DNA: TGCGCCAGCAGTGAGAGTGGGGAGGGCAATCAGCCCCAGCATTTT.